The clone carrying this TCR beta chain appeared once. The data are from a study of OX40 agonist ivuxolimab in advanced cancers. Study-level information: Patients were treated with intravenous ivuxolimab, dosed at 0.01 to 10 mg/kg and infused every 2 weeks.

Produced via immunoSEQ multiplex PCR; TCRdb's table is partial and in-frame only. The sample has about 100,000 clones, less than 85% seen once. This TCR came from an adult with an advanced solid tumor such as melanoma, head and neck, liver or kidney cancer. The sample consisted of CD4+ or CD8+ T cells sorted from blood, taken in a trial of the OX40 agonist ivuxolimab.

CDR3 protein: CASSQETGTPFDEQFF. CDR3 DNA: TGTGCCAGCAGCCAGGAAACCGGGACCCCATTCGATGAGCAGTTCTTC. This chain joins TRBV4-2 and TRBJ2-1; D possibly matches TRBD1 or TRBD2 (5 bases each). The V and J ends lost 3 bases and 8 bases respectively, with 20 bases between them. Germline CDR1 LGHNA, CDR2 YNFKEQ. The CDR3 extends over 16 amino acids.